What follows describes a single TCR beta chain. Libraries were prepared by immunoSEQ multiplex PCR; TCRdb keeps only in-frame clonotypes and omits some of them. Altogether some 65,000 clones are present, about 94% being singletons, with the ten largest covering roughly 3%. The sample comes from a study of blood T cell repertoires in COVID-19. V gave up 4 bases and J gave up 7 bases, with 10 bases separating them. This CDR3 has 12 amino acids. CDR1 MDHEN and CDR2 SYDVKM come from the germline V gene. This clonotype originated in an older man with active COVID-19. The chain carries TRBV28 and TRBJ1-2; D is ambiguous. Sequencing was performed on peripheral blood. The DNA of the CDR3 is TGTGCCAGCAGTTCTCGGTCGAGTGGCTACACCTTC. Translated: CASSSRSSGYTF.